This T cell receptor (beta chain) appears in the sequencing data of a study of T cell repertoires in aging, cancer and after chemotherapy. Overall study context: Donors were grouped into six age bands spanning 30 or younger through 70 or older. The full dataset contained roughly 9 million TCR reads. Study conclusions and caveats: Median generation probability rose over the chemotherapy interval in each cancer cohort, suggesting rebound thymic output. No conclusions about immunological memory after chemotherapy can be drawn from the repertoire data.

Multiplex touch-down PCR with TRB-A/B primers amplified rearranged V-D-J TRB sequences. TCRdb reprocessed the multiplex PCR reads with MiXCR, giving one entry per CDR3 protein. The table lists about 1,400 distinct CDR3 sequences, more than 40% of them singletons. This CDR3 comprises 20 residues. CDR1 and CDR2 from the germline V gene are PRHDT and FYEKMQ (reference sequence). The V gene end was trimmed by 5 bases and the J gene end by 0 bases; junction bases not matched to a gene: 19. Amplification of TCR beta used genomic DNA extracted from peripheral blood. To note about this clonotype: Antigen unknown.

The sequence came from a human donor with a blood cancer. The sample comprised blood. The V call is TRBV13, the J call TRBJ2-3; 8 bases are shared with TRBD2. For the CDR3, the DNA is TGTGCCAGCAGCCCCCACCTGGTTGTAGCGGGATTAGCTAGCACAGATACGCAGTATTTT. Residues: CASSPHLVVAGLASTDTQYF.